These T cell receptor beta chains were read from a single sample in a study of identifying expanded T cells in peripheral blood. Some clones are missing from TCRdb's copy, which holds only in-frame ones; the method was immunoSEQ multiplex PCR. The sample has 100,000 to 110,000 clones, over 80% seen once. The sample taken for sequencing was blood. The receptor set was obtained from a person aged 18 to 75 in good health. The CDR3 runs from the conserved cysteine through the conserved F or W. Fields, in order: CDR3 protein, V gene, J gene.

CASSPRGGLRYF	TRBV7-9	TRBJ2-3
CASSDGAGGRENTIYF	TRBV9	TRBJ1-3
CASSQGQGPMGNQPQHF	TRBV4-1	TRBJ1-5
CASSVDNRAPLATF	TRBV9	TRBJ1-2
CAWSQGETYEQYF	TRBV30	TRBJ2-7
CASSQVEGKSYNEQFF	TRBV14	TRBJ2-1
CSVEEGQFYEQYF	TRBV29-1	TRBJ2-7
CASSLQGDPWETQYF	TRBV5-6	TRBJ2-5
CASSQVQGQGGNYGYTF	TRBV19	TRBJ1-2
CASSTGLAAYNEQFF	TRBV11-2	TRBJ2-1
CASRQQGTTEAFF	TRBV19	TRBJ1-1
CASSTGRRVGELFF	TRBV5-1	TRBJ2-2
CASSETGWGNQPQHF	TRBV2	TRBJ1-5
CASSSRTASSGNTIYF	TRBV5-1	TRBJ1-3
CASRIRGNYGYTF	TRBV2	TRBJ1-2
CASSSTGRGYNEKLFF	TRBV5-1	TRBJ1-4
CASTTLGQGSEAFF	TRBV19	TRBJ1-1
CASSYPPRGEKLFF	TRBV6-6	TRBJ1-4
CASSNTGQGVDEQFF	TRBV19	TRBJ2-1
CATSRDLVGSTDTQYF	TRBV15	TRBJ2-3
CASSRRAVQETQYF	TRBV18	TRBJ2-5
CASSPGQGMGYGYTF	TRBV10-2	TRBJ1-2
CASGYLTGSLGYTF	TRBV12-5	TRBJ1-2
CASSAGQEETGELFF	TRBV5-4	TRBJ2-2
CASSFRTSGTYEQYF	TRBV5-4	TRBJ2-7
CASSAEEGVRDTQYF	TRBV19	TRBJ2-3
CASSLDRVNEKLFF	TRBV5-5	TRBJ1-4
CASSEVPGKSWNEQFF	TRBV6-1	TRBJ2-1
CASSLAGGPGGYTF	TRBV5-1	TRBJ1-2